The clone carrying this T cell receptor (beta chain) has a handful of counts. Its antigen is undetermined. The sample comes from a study of beta chain features in type 1 diabetes. Expressed TCRB transcripts got sequenced, as all isolated RNA was reverse transcribed. Using immunoSEQ multiplex PCR, the repertoire was profiled, and TCRdb retains in-frame clones only, with some absent. Of around 300,000 clones listed, 8% are singletons. Trimming took off 0 bases at V and 7 bases at J, with 9 bases between the two ends. There are 13 residues in the CDR3. Germline V gene lookup returns CDR1 SGHAT and CDR2 FQNNGV. General study results and limits: Researchers reported that naive, central memory and Treg TCRB repertoires appeared more similar in patients than in healthy donors. Any HLA type influence on TCRB rearrangement was left unresolved here.

CD45RO/CCR7/CD25/CD127/CD95/CD27 separated CD4+ naive, central memory, regulatory and stem cell-like memory cells by sorting. The sample comprised central memory CD4+ T cells from blood. The TCR comes from a woman younger than 30 in good health. The gene calls are TRBV11-2 and TRBJ1-2; D is unclear. CDR3 nucleotide sequence: TGTGCCAGCAGCTTAGAGCTGGAATCTGGCTACACCTTC. Encoded protein: CASSLELESGYTF.